This TCR beta chain was recorded in a study of CDR3 diversity in severe acne. TCRdb independently ran MiXCR on the PCR reads; one entry per CDR3 protein. The table has about 93,000 distinct CDR3 sequences, around half seen once; the top ten hold 10%. The V gene lost 2 bases and the J gene lost 3 bases, with 5 bases spanning the gap. This CDR3 is 11 amino acids long. Per germline, CDR1 DFQATT and CDR2 SNEGSKA (reference sequence). Sequencing input: blood. This TCR was recovered from a male donor in good health, serving as a control. J is TRBJ2-7 and V is TRBV20-1; no definite D call. CDR3 in amino acids: CSARSDYEQYF. The CDR3 nucleotides read TGCAGTGCTAGATCGGACTACGAGCAGTACTTC.